Shown below are 15 T cell receptor beta chains from a single sample sequenced in a study of blood T cell dynamics during melanoma immunotherapy (dated by TCRdb to 2019 to 2021). Sample time point, as interpreted from the label and publication: pre-treatment baseline. Libraries were constructed by the immunoSEQ multiplex PCR assay. TCRdb obtained this table from immuneACCESS and retained in-frame rearrangements with V and J assigned. These tables miss some clones; where compared with another copy, unresolved V genes account for less than half of the shortfall, and the remainder is unexplained. The sample table contains roughly 6,900 clones; only one count was recorded for around 80% of them. Around 28% of the sample comes from the top ten. The sample here was blood, taken from a patient treated with checkpoint blockade. Receptors were obtained from a human donor with melanoma.

V usage is TRBV5-5 and J usage is TRBJ1-2; tentative D call: TRBD1 (5 bases). The CDR3 length is 16 residues. The germline CDR1 and CDR2 sequences are SGHKS and YYEKEE (reference sequence). V gave up 3 bases and J gave up 4 bases, with 19 bases separating them. This CDR3 reads CASSSGTPGMSYGYTF. The DNA for the CDR3 is TGTGCCAGCAGCTCTGGCACCCCAGGGATGAGCTATGGCTACACCTTC.

The V and J genes are TRBV7-3 and TRBJ1-1; D remains unclear. The CDR3 consists of 15 residues. Trimming took off 2 bases at V and 1 base at J, with 11 bases between the two ends. The germline CDR1 and CDR2 sequences are SGHTA and FQGTGA. The CDR3, as DNA: TGTGCCAGCAGCTTAGCGCTGGCCGGGAACACTGAAGCTTTCTTT. Its translation is CASSLALAGNTEAFF.

The genes are TRBV6-5 and TRBJ1-4; the D gene is possibly TRBD1 (5 bases). The CDR3 is made up of 16 amino acids. V lost 0 bases and J 3 bases, leaving 11 bases between the germline ends. Germline V gene sequence: CDR1 MNHEY, CDR2 SVGAGI. CDR3 DNA sequence: TGTGCCAGCAGTTACTCCCCGGGCAGGGCTAATGAAAAACTGTTTTTT. Translating it yields CASSYSPGRANEKLFF.

The table lists this clone with a count of one. The rearrangement joins TRBV6-1 to TRBJ2-1; the D is unclear. CDR3 length: 15 residues. The germline V gene encodes CDR1 MNHNS and CDR2 SASEGT. Trimming shortened V by 1 base and J by 5 bases, and 12 bases separated the two germline ends. The CDR3 spells CASSEEPSGHNEQFF. CDR3 coding DNA: TGTGCCAGCAGTGAAGAACCGTCTGGGCACAATGAGCAGTTCTTC.

The V gene is TRBV19, the J gene TRBJ1-2; possibly TRBD1 for D (5 bases). There are 15 residues in the CDR3. Trimming shortened V by 1 base and J by 3 bases, and 12 bases separated the two germline ends. The germline V gene encodes CDR1 LNHDA and CDR2 SQIVND (reference sequence). The DNA for the CDR3 is TGTGCCAGTAGTATAGGGGACCTGTACTACTATGGCTACACCTTC. It translates to CASSIGDLYYYGYTF.

The V and J genes are TRBV5-4 and TRBJ2-2; D perhaps matches TRBD1 (6 bases). V was trimmed by 6 bases and J by 4 bases, leaving 16 bases between them. The germline V gene encodes CDR1 SGHNT and CDR2 YYREEE (reference sequence). The CDR3 loop spans 15 amino acids. In nucleotides, the CDR3 is TGTGCCAGCACCGGAGGACAGTCATCCACCGGGGAGCTGTTTTTT. Translating gives CASTGGQSSTGELFF. Based on the CDR3 plus reference TRBV5-4 and TRBJ2-2, the full variable domain is ETGVTQSPTHLIKTRGQQVTLRCSSQSGHNTVSWYQQALGQGPQFIFQYYREEENGRGNFPPRFSGLQFPNYSSELNVNALELDDSALYLCASTGGQSSTGELFFGEGSRLTVL.

This clone occurred a few times. The rearrangement links TRBV7-6 to TRBJ1-1; D may be TRBD1 (5 bases). Germline values: CDR1 SGHVS, CDR2 FNYEAQ. The CDR3 covers 14 residues. Trimming shortened V by 4 bases and J by 6 bases, and 15 bases separated the two germline ends. CDR3 sequence reads: CASSSTGGRAEAFF. CDR3 DNA: TGTGCCAGCAGCTCTACAGGAGGTAGGGCTGAAGCTTTCTTT.

The chain employs TRBV18 and TRBJ2-7, with 11 nucleotides matching TRBD2. Germline lookup yields CDR1 KGHSH and CDR2 LQKENI. This CDR3 region has 13 residues. In DNA, the CDR3 is TGTGCCAGCTCACCAACTAGCGGGAGCGGAATTAAAGTC. This sequence encodes CASSPTSGSGIKV.

The V call is TRBV5-4, the J call TRBJ2-5; D is unresolved. Looked up from germline, CDR1 is SGHNT and CDR2 is YYREEE (reference sequence). V was pared by 5 bases and J by 1 base, with 15 bases between. This CDR3 is 15 amino acids long. The CDR3 sequence: CASSSQTGLQETQYF. In nucleotides, the CDR3 is TGTGCCAGCAGTTCACAGACTGGGCTCCAAGAGACCCAGTACTTC.

This chain links TRBV7-9 with TRBJ2-1; D uncertain. The V gene's germline CDR1 is SEHNR and CDR2 FQNEAQ (reference sequence). The ends were cut back, 2 bases at V and 6 bases at J, with 11 bases in the middle. The CDR3 loop spans 14 amino acids. The DNA for the CDR3 is TGTGCCAGCAGCTTATATCTCCTACCCAATGAGCAGTTCTTC. Its protein product is CASSLYLLPNEQFF. The full variable domain, with the rest looked up from reference TRBV7-9 and TRBJ2-1, is DTGVSQNPRHKITKRGQNVTFRCDPISEHNRLYWYRQTLGQGPEFLTYFQNEAQLEKSRLLSDRFSAERPKGSFSTLEIQRTEQGDSAMYLCASSLYLLPNEQFFGPGTRLTVL.

The V call is TRBV5-1, the J call TRBJ1-1; no firm D call. Per the germline V gene, CDR1 is SGHRS and CDR2 is YFSETQ. V dropped 1 base and J dropped 7 bases, with 14 bases sitting between them. CDR3 length: 14 amino acids. Here the CDR3 reads CASSLTGPQLEAFF. The CDR3 coding sequence is TGCGCCAGCAGCTTGACCGGGCCTCAGCTTGAAGCTTTCTTT.

In this sample, this clone is large. V and J are TRBV7-3 and TRBJ2-7; 10 bases line up with TRBD2. V trimming: 8 bases; J trimming: 6 bases; junction bases outside the gene matches: 16. Germline CDR1 and CDR2: SGHTA and FQGTGA. This CDR3 is built from 16 residues. CDR3 coding DNA: TGTGCCAGCGGGTCGTGGCTAGCGGGAGTGGTCGGCGAGCAGTACTTC. Its translation: CASGSWLAGVVGEQYF.

V is TRBV20-1 and J is TRBJ1-5; D is unclear. CDR1 is DFQATT and CDR2 is SNEGSKA in the germline V gene (reference sequence). The CDR3 sequence is 11 residues long. Trimming left V 5 bases short and J 8 bases short, with 10 bases between. Written as DNA, the CDR3 is TGCAGTGCTGGGGTCGTGGAGCCCCAGCATTTT. Its protein product is CSAGVVEPQHF.

The chain carries TRBV7-9 and TRBJ1-2; 7 bases map to TRBD1. Germline V gene sequence: CDR1 SEHNR, CDR2 FQNEAQ (reference sequence). The CDR3 has 14 amino acids. V was pared by 6 bases and J by 7 bases, with 11 bases of the junction left unmatched. In DNA, the CDR3 is TGTGCCAGCAGGAAGGACAGGACGGCTCTTGGCTACACCTTC. It yields the protein CASRKDRTALGYTF.

The chain carries TRBV7-9 and TRBJ2-7; D is ambiguous. The CDR3 has 15 amino acids. CDR1 and CDR2 from the germline V gene are SEHNR and FQNEAQ (reference sequence). Trimming pared 1 base from V and 2 bases from J, leaving 12 bases between. CDR3 region: CASSLGISETYEQYF. The CDR3, as DNA: TGTGCCAGCAGCTTAGGCATTTCAGAAACCTACGAGCAGTACTTC.